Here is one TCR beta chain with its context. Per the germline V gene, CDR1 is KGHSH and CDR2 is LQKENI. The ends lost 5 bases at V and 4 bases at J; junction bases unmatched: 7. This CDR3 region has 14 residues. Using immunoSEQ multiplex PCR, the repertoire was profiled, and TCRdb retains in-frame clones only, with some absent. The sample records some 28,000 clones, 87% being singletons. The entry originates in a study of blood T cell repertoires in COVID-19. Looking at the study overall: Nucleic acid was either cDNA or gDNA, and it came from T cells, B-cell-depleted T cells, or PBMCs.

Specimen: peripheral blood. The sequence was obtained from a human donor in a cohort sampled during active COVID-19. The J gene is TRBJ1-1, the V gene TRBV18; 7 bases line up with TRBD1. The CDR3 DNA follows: TGTGCCAGCTCAGACTCCGGGACAGCCACTGAAGCTTTCTTT. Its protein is CASSDSGTATEAFF.